These 5 T cell receptor beta chains came from one sample sequenced in a study of post-analysis software for immune sequencing data. Study-wide results and caveats: A few TRBV segments, TRBV5-6, TRBV5-1 and TRBV20-1 among them, were found more frequent in patients than controls.

Unique molecular identifiers were present in the TCR beta cDNA libraries. TCRdb reanalysed the PCR reads using MiXCR and keeps one entry per CDR3 protein. This table holds some 800,000 distinct CDR3 sequences, 46% found once. Which antigens these TCRs recognize remains unknown. The sample taken for sequencing was blood. The receptors were gathered from a girl aged 5 to 17 with multiple sclerosis.

This chain connects TRBV7-9 to TRBJ2-1; D gene unclear. The V end was cut by 2 bases, the J end by 5 bases, with 10 bases between. The CDR3 loop spans 14 amino acids. The V gene's germline CDR1 is SEHNR and CDR2 FQNEAQ (reference sequence). CDR3 bases: TGTGCCAGCAGCTTACTCAGCGCTGACAATGAGCAGTTCTTC. Translating it yields CASSLLSADNEQFF.

The J gene is TRBJ2-3, the V gene TRBV4-1, with 10 positions matching TRBD2. In germline, CDR1 is MGHRA, CDR2 YSYEKL. V was clipped by 0 bases and J by 3 bases; unmatched bases: 9. The CDR3 has 18 amino acids. Here the CDR3 reads CASSQEETSGIWTDTQYF. The CDR3 DNA reads as TGCGCCAGCAGCCAAGAGGAAACTAGCGGGATATGGACAGATACGCAGTATTTT.

The chain carries TRBV12-3 or TRBV12-4 and TRBJ1-1; 10 nucleotides agree with TRBD1. The CDR3 runs 14 residues. The V gene end was trimmed by 8 bases and the J gene end by 4 bases; junction bases not matched to a gene: 7. The CDR3 loop reads CASRRQGAATEAFF. CDR3 DNA sequence: TGTGCCAGCCGGAGACAGGGGGCGGCCACTGAAGCTTTCTTT.

This clonotype was recorded a few times. The chain recombines TRBV20-1 with TRBJ2-3; TRBD2 agrees at 7 bases. Germline CDR1 and CDR2: DFQATT and SNEGSKA (reference sequence). V lost 0 bases and J lost 4; bases outside the gene matches: 10. CDR3 length equals 16 residues. For the CDR3, the DNA is TGCAGTGCTAGAGATGCCGGCCTAGCGGACCCAGATACGCAGTATTTT. Translated: CSARDAGLADPDTQYF.

This chain connects TRBV5-1 to TRBJ2-7, with 10 bases lining up with TRBD2. The V and J ends lost 2 bases and 6 bases, in that order; junction bases with no gene match: 8. Germline V CDR1 and CDR2: SGHRS, YFSETQ. This CDR3 contains 15 residues. CDR3 sequence reads: CASSFGLAGVAEQYF. The CDR3 DNA follows: TGCGCCAGCAGCTTTGGGCTAGCGGGAGTGGCCGAGCAGTACTTC.